The clone carrying this T cell receptor (beta chain) was counted only a few times. The antigen remains undetermined. The data were obtained in a study of CD8 T cells in ankylosing spondylitis. Points from the study as a whole: What seemed typical of ankylosing spondylitis blood was a TCR beta motif built from several highly homologous variants. Clones linked with disease were CD8+ and fairly uncommon in the peripheral blood. Matched synovial fluid from ankylosing spondylitis patients was reported to be enriched for disease-linked clones.

In making TCR beta libraries, quantitative 5'-RACE with molecular barcodes was used. MiXCR, run by TCRdb on the 5' RACE reads, gives a single entry per CDR3 protein. The sample lists over 95,000 distinct CDR3 sequences, roughly 8.3% seen once, with 9.9% in the top ten. V shed 3 bases, J shed 0 bases, and the junction held 4 bases outside the gene matches. This CDR3 comprises 15 residues. Germline CDR1 reads SGHTA; CDR2 reads FQGNSA. V and J are TRBV7-2 and TRBJ2-7; 8 nucleotides line up with TRBD2. The sequence derives from a male donor with ankylosing spondylitis or in good health (not recorded which). The specimen was blood, either unsorted or a sorted T cell fraction (not recorded which). CDR3 nucleotide sequence: TGTGCCAGCAGCTTCTTAGCGGGGAACTCCTACGAGCAGTACTTC. As protein: CASSFLAGNSYEQYF.